This TCR beta chain derives from a study of vaccination and CD4 T cells after COVID-19. The overall study: Overlapping spike peptides from SARS-CoV-2, HCoV-NL63, HCoV-OC43 and HCoV-229E served to stimulate the cells.

Comment on this clonotype: What it binds is unknown.

This sample's treatment: roughly ten-day PBMC culture with coronavirus spike peptide pools or control peptides (ViraFEST assay). ViraFEST used peptide pools to expand antigen-specific T cells before TCR sequencing. With the Oncomine TCR Beta short-read assay, DNA from cultured CD4+ T cells was sequenced. Genomic DNA was isolated from cultured CD4+ T cells. TCRdb recomputed calls from the PCR reads with MiXCR, one row per CDR3 protein. Among 15,000 to 25,000 distinct CDR3 sequences listed, around 40% were seen once. Trimming removed 3 bases at V and 6 bases at J, with 12 bases between. Germline V gene data show CDR1 as MNHNS and CDR2 as SASEGT. The CDR3 sequence is 14 residues long.

This sequence was found in a human donor who received a COVID-19 vaccine. Material: CD4+ T cells from blood, cultured in vitro, obtained before SARS-CoV-2 vaccination. The V and J genes are TRBV6-1 and TRBJ1-5; TRBD1 might be the D (5 bases). This CDR3 is CASSEGREIQPQHF. The DNA of the CDR3 is TGTGCCAGCAGTGAGGGGCGGGAAATTCAGCCCCAGCATTTT.